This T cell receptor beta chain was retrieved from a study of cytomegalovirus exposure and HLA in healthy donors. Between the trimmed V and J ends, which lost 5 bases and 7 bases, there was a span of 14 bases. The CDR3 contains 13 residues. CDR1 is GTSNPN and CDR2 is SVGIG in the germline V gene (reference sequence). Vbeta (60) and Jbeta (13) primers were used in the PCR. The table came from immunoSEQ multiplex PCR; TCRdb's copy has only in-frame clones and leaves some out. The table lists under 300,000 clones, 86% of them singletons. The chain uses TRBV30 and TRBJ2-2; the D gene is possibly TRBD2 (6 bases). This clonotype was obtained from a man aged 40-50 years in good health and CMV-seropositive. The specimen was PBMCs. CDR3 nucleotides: TGTGCCTGGGGGGTGGCAGCGGGCGGGGAGCTGTTTTTT. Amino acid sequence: CAWGVAAGGELFF. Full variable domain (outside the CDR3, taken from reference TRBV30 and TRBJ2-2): SQTIHQWPATLVQPVGSPLSLECTVEGTSNPNLYWYRQAAGRGLQLLFYSVGIGQISSEVPQNLSASRPQDRQFILSSKKLLLSDSGFYLCAWGVAAGGELFFGEGSRLTVL.